This T cell receptor (beta chain) was captured in a study of OX40 agonist ivuxolimab in advanced cancers. Study conclusions and caveats: Compared with others, partial responders at 0.1-3.0 mg/kg displayed clonal expansion among the lowest. At 0.1 to 3.0 mg/kg, clonal expansion of CD4+ and CD8+ blood T cells had occurred by week 6.

CDR1 is SGHTA and CDR2 is FQGNSA in the germline V gene. This CDR3 region has 14 residues. Between the trimmed V and J ends, which lost 4 bases and 1 base, there was a span of 9 bases. Comment on this clone: Antigen unknown.

Sampling times: baseline, cycle 4 day 1, cycle 7 day 1. Some clones are missing from TCRdb's copy, which holds only in-frame ones; the method was immunoSEQ multiplex PCR. This table holds fewer than 50,000 clones, approximately 90% found once. This TCR came from an adult with an advanced solid tumor such as melanoma, head and neck, liver or kidney cancer. The sample in question was CD4+ or CD8+ T cells sorted from blood, obtained in a trial of the OX40 agonist ivuxolimab. J is TRBJ2-3 and V is TRBV7-2; D not certain. The CDR3 protein is CASSSPLRTDTQYF. Written as DNA, the CDR3 is TGTGCCAGCAGCTCCCCCCTCCGCACAGATACGCAGTATTTT.